These 32 T cell receptor beta chains originate from one sample sequenced in a study of shared clonotypes between healthy human individuals. Generated by immunoSEQ multiplex PCR, the TCRdb table keeps only in-frame clones and is missing some. The data show about 1.5 million clones, roughly 96% seen once. The source material was naive CD4+ T cells sorted from blood. Subset noted: CD45RA+ positively selected. All receptors come from a man aged 30-40 years in good health.

The chain recombines TRBV18 with TRBJ1-1, with TRBD1 as a possible D gene (5 bases). Looked up from germline, CDR1 is KGHSH and CDR2 is LQKENI. Trimming took 1 base from V and 4 from J, leaving 19 bases between them. The CDR3 contains 17 residues. The CDR3 DNA follows: TGTGCCAGCTCACCACTACACAGGTCGGGGGGGACCACTGAAGCTTTCTTT. It is translated as CASSPLHRSGGTTEAFF.

In this sample, this clone turned up once. This chain connects TRBV19 to TRBJ1-3; TRBD1 matches 7 bases. CDR1 is LNHDA, CDR2 SQIVND, per germline (reference sequence). V shed 7 bases, J shed 2 bases, and the junction held 11 bases outside the gene matches. The CDR3 loop spans 16 amino acids. The CDR3 protein is CASTQSHQGAGNTIYF. In DNA form, the CDR3 reads TGTGCCAGTACCCAAAGTCATCAGGGGGCTGGAAACACCATATATTTT. Complete variable domain (other parts from reference TRBV19 and TRBJ1-3): DGGITQSPKYLFRKEGQNVTLSCEQNLNHDAMYWYRQDPGQGLRLIYYSQIVNDFQKGDIAEGYSVSREKKESFPLTVTSAQKNPTAFYLCASTQSHQGAGNTIYFGEGSWLTVV.

This clone appeared once. The chain combines TRBV7-8 with TRBJ2-7, with D possibly being TRBD1 or TRBD2 (6 bases each). Germline CDR1 is SGHVS and CDR2 is FQNEAQ. This CDR3 has 14 amino acids. The V gene lost 9 bases and the J gene lost 5 bases, with 20 bases spanning the gap. CDR3 region: CASAPGAGRDEQYF. CDR3 bases: TGTGCCAGTGCGCCGGGGGCAGGGCGGGACGAGCAGTACTTC.

This chain joins TRBV4-3 and TRBJ2-1; D is unresolved. CDR3 length: 13 residues. The V gene lost 4 bases and the J gene lost 10 bases, with 14 bases spanning the gap. Per the germline V gene, CDR1 is LGHNA and CDR2 is YSLEER. The CDR3 loop reads CASSLQRVEEQFF. CDR3 nucleotide sequence: TGCGCCAGCAGCCTCCAAAGAGTAGAGGAGCAGTTCTTC.

This rearrangement joins TRBV7-9 to TRBJ1-1; D is undetermined. The CDR3 spans 11 residues. Germline CDR1 and CDR2: SEHNR and FQNEAQ (reference sequence). V lost 5 bases, J lost 7 bases, and 8 bases lay in between. CDR3 amino acids: CASSTKGEAFF. The CDR3 DNA reads as TGTGCCAGCAGCACTAAGGGTGAAGCTTTCTTT.

The rearrangement uses TRBV7-6 and TRBJ1-4, with D unresolved. The CDR3 extends over 14 amino acids. The V end was cut by 4 bases, the J end by 8 bases, with 14 bases between. Per germline, CDR1 SGHVS and CDR2 FNYEAQ. The CDR3 protein is CASSYGNGGEKLFF. CDR3 bases: TGTGCCAGCAGCTACGGGAATGGAGGGGAAAAACTGTTTTTT.

V and J are TRBV6-5 and TRBJ2-1, with D possibly matching TRBD1 (5 bases). V lost 0 bases and J lost 7, with 16 bases in between. This CDR3 has 16 amino acids. Looked up from germline, CDR1 is MNHEY and CDR2 is SVGAGI. The CDR3 nucleotides are TGTGCCAGCAGTTACTCCCAGGGTCTGCCTGTGAATGAGCAGTTCTTC. The encoded protein is CASSYSQGLPVNEQFF.

V usage is TRBV5-1 and J usage is TRBJ2-7; 9 nucleotides match TRBD2. Per the germline V gene, CDR1 is SGHRS and CDR2 is YFSETQ. V gave up 0 bases and J gave up 4 bases; unmatched junction bases: 11. This CDR3 is built from 17 residues. The CDR3 coding sequence is TGCGCCAGCAGCTTGGCTATACTTAGCGGGAGTATATACGAGCAGTACTTC. Amino acid sequence: CASSLAILSGSIYEQYF.

V is TRBV7-2 and J is TRBJ2-7; 7 positions agree with TRBD2. Germline lookup yields CDR1 SGHTA and CDR2 FQGNSA. The V segment lost 6 bases and the J segment 4 bases; nucleotides outside the gene matches: 6. The CDR3 has 13 amino acids. The CDR3: CASRVGGRYEQYF. In nucleotides, the CDR3 is TGTGCCAGCAGAGTGGGGGGGAGGTACGAGCAGTACTTC.

This rearrangement joins TRBV5-1 to TRBJ2-2; D not certain. Per germline, CDR1 SGHRS and CDR2 YFSETQ. The CDR3 extends over 15 amino acids. V lost 0 bases and J 0 bases, leaving 6 bases between the germline ends. CDR3 amino acids: CASSLGRPNTGELFF. CDR3 bases: TGCGCCAGCAGCTTGGGCCGACCGAACACCGGGGAGCTGTTTTTT.

The rearrangement joins TRBV7-6 to TRBJ1-1; TRBD1 might be the D (5 bases). There are 16 residues in the CDR3. Trimming stripped 0 bases from V and 1 base from J, with 12 bases between. The V gene's germline CDR1 is SGHVS and CDR2 FNYEAQ. The CDR3 loop reads CASSLAPGGRNTEAFF. The CDR3, as DNA: TGTGCCAGCAGCTTAGCGCCTGGGGGGAGGAACACTGAAGCTTTCTTT. Looking up the rest from reference TRBV7-6 and TRBJ1-1 gives the full variable domain: GAGVSQSPRYKVTKRGQDVALRCDPISGHVSLYWYRQALGQGPEFLTYFNYEAQQDKSGLPNDRFSAERPEGSISTLTIQRTEQRDSAMYRCASSLAPGGRNTEAFFGQGTRLTVV.

The gene calls are TRBV20-1 and TRBJ1-2; tentatively, D is TRBD1 (6 bases). The CDR3 is 11 amino acids. Germline V gives CDR1 DFQATT, CDR2 SNEGSKA (reference sequence). V was trimmed by 0 bases and J by 13 bases, leaving 12 bases between them. Written as DNA, the CDR3 is TGCAGTGCTAGAGATCCAGGGGAGTTCACCTTC. Its translation: CSARDPGEFTF.

The rearrangement links TRBV4-3 to TRBJ1-5; 8 bases fit TRBD1. Germline lookup yields CDR1 LGHNA and CDR2 YSLEER. This CDR3 contains 15 residues. V shed 3 bases and J 5 bases; nucleotides not matched to a gene: 6. CDR3 nucleotide sequence: TGCGCCAGCAGCCAGACCTGGACAGGGTATCAGCCCCAGCATTTT. This sequence encodes CASSQTWTGYQPQHF.

The CDR3 nucleotides are TGCGCCAGCAGGGATGAGGGACACAATGAGCAGTTCTTC. Protein: CASRDEGHNEQFF. The J gene is TRBJ2-1, the V gene TRBV5-1; either TRBD1 or TRBD2 may supply D (5 bases each). Germline assignment: CDR1 SGHRS and CDR2 YFSETQ. This CDR3 has 13 amino acids. Trimming took off 5 bases at V and 5 bases at J, with 11 bases between the two ends.

V usage is TRBV9 and J usage is TRBJ2-1; D is unclear. Germline V gene sequence: CDR1 SGDLS, CDR2 YYNGEE. V dropped 4 bases and J dropped 6 bases, with 14 bases sitting between them. This CDR3 has 14 residues. CDR3 in DNA: TGTGCCAGCAGCCCAGATCGACCTGCCAATGAGCAGTTCTTC. Its translation is CASSPDRPANEQFF.

As concerns this clone: Other DNA sequences within the sample encode an identical CDR3. The chain couples TRBV5-1 to TRBJ2-3, with a tentative D call TRBD2 (6 bases). Germline lookup yields CDR1 SGHRS and CDR2 YFSETQ. The CDR3 runs to 14 residues. The chain's CDR3 is CASQTSPSTDTQYF. Here the CDR3 DNA reads TGCGCTAGCCAGACTAGTCCTAGCACAGATACGCAGTATTTT. The full variable domain, its missing parts supplied by reference TRBV5-1 and TRBJ2-3, is KAGVTQTPRYLIKTRGQQVTLSCSPISGHRSVSWYQQTPGQGLQFLFEYFSETQRNKGNFPGRFSGRQFSNSRSEMNVSTLELGDSALYLCASQTSPSTDTQYFGPGTRLTVL.

The genes are TRBV28 and TRBJ1-5; D might be TRBD1 (6 bases). Germline V lookup: CDR1 MDHEN, CDR2 SYDVKM. The V end lost 0 bases, the J end lost 3 bases, and 15 bases lay between the germline ends. The CDR3 is 17 residues long. CDR3 nucleotides: TGTGCCAGCAGTTTATGGTCAGGGCAGGGGTTCAATCAGCCCCAGCATTTT. Amino acids: CASSLWSGQGFNQPQHF.

This clone was found a few times. The genes are TRBV28 and TRBJ1-2; weak D call: TRBD1 (5 bases). The V and J ends lost 8 bases and 4 bases respectively, with 17 bases between them. The CDR3 is made up of 14 amino acids. The germline CDR1 and CDR2 sequences are MDHEN and SYDVKM. The CDR3 protein is CASSSRGLGYGYTF. CDR3 DNA sequence: TGTGCCAGCTCCTCGAGGGGACTCGGCTATGGCTACACCTTC.

This clone came up once. Distinct nucleotide sequences in the sample also encode this CDR3. The chain carries TRBV5-1 and TRBJ2-1, with 7 bases fitting TRBD2. Germline trimming cut 2 bases from V and 0 bases from J; bases unmatched to any gene: 2. The CDR3 extends over 15 amino acids. Germline V gene lookup returns CDR1 SGHRS and CDR2 YFSETQ. As DNA, the CDR3 is TGCGCCAGCAGCTTAACTAGCGTCTCCTACAATGAGCAGTTCTTC. Encoded protein: CASSLTSVSYNEQFF.

The CDR3 region has the DNA TGTGCCAGCAGCCAAGGACTGCTGTTCTACGAGCAGTACTTC. Encoded protein: CASSQGLLFYEQYF. V is TRBV14 and J is TRBJ2-7; D uncertain. Germline CDR1 SGHDN, CDR2 FVKESK. Between the trimmed V and J ends, which lost 1 base and 3 bases, there was a span of 10 bases. The CDR3 loop spans 14 amino acids.

This chain connects TRBV5-1 to TRBJ1-4; 7 nucleotides match TRBD1. With 4 bases clipped from V and 5 bases from J, the junction kept 8 bases outside the gene matches. Germline CDR1 reads SGHRS; CDR2 reads YFSETQ. The CDR3 spans 15 residues. CDR3 sequence: CASSGNRGGNEKLFF. CDR3 nucleotides: TGCGCCAGCAGCGGAAACAGGGGAGGAAATGAAAAACTGTTTTTT. Full variable domain (missing parts from reference TRBV5-1 and TRBJ1-4): KAGVTQTPRYLIKTRGQQVTLSCSPISGHRSVSWYQQTPGQGLQFLFEYFSETQRNKGNFPGRFSGRQFSNSRSEMNVSTLELGDSALYLCASSGNRGGNEKLFFGSGTQLSVL.

The chain is built from TRBV5-1 and TRBJ2-7; 9 bases fit TRBD1. Unmatched junction bases numbered 9, after V lost 5 bases and J lost 6 bases. CDR1 SGHRS and CDR2 YFSETQ come from the germline V gene. The length of the CDR3 is 14 residues. The CDR3 nucleotides are TGCGCCAGCAGTCTCCCGGGACAGGGATCCGAGCAGTACTTC. Protein product: CASSLPGQGSEQYF.

The chain combines TRBV5-1 with TRBJ2-1; 10 bases align to TRBD1. J lost 10 bases, V lost 6 bases, and 10 bases had no gene match. Germline CDR1 reads SGHRS; CDR2 reads YFSETQ. The CDR3 runs to 14 residues. The CDR3: CASIKGQGTGEQFF. CDR3 nucleotides: TGCGCCAGCATTAAGGGACAGGGGACGGGGGAGCAGTTCTTC.

The V call is TRBV10-3, the J call TRBJ2-1, with a weak D call TRBD1 (6 bases). The CDR3 spans 15 residues. With 4 bases removed from V and 5 bases from J, the gap between germline ends came to 15 bases. Germline CDR1 is ENHRY and CDR2 is SYGVKD. In nucleotides, the CDR3 is TGTGCCATCAGTGGGAGAGTAGGACAGAACAATGAGCAGTTCTTC. It yields the protein CAISGRVGQNNEQFF.

This chain links TRBV29-1 with TRBJ1-1; TRBD1 agrees at 9 bases. The V gene end was trimmed by 1 base and the J gene end by 4 bases; junction bases not matched to a gene: 7. This CDR3 spans 15 amino acids. CDR1 and CDR2 from the germline V gene are SQVTM and ANQGSEA. The CDR3, as DNA: TGCAGCGTTGAAGGGATACAGGGGGCTTTCACTGAAGCTTTCTTT. Encoded protein: CSVEGIQGAFTEAFF.

The chain links TRBV5-5 to TRBJ2-1; the D gene is possibly TRBD2 (6 bases). V was cut by 1 base and J by 1 base, with 9 bases left in between. This CDR3 is 15 amino acids long. Germline V gene data show CDR1 as SGHKS and CDR2 as YYEKEE (reference sequence). The CDR3 bases are TGTGCCAGCAGCTTGATGGGGGGATCCTACAATGAGCAGTTCTTC. As protein: CASSLMGGSYNEQFF.

This chain's CDR3 is CASSFRDRGLPPVKEQYF. In DNA, the CDR3 is TGTGCCAGCAGCTTTCGGGACAGGGGGCTTCCGCCCGTTAAGGAGCAGTACTTC. The chain joins TRBV7-6 to TRBJ2-7; 12 bases are a match to TRBD1. V lost 3 bases and J lost 7; bases outside the gene matches: 16. Germline CDR1 is SGHVS and CDR2 is FNYEAQ. CDR3 length equals 18 residues.

This sequence joins TRBV7-9 and TRBJ1-5; 7 bases align to TRBD1. The V gene's germline CDR1 is SEHNR and CDR2 FQNEAQ (reference sequence). This CDR3 has 16 amino acids. V shed 3 bases and J 2 bases; nucleotides not matched to a gene: 7. The CDR3 region is CASSFERGPGNQPQHF. Written as DNA, the CDR3 is TGTGCCAGCAGCTTTGAAAGGGGGCCGGGCAATCAGCCCCAGCATTTT.

The V gene is TRBV15, the J gene TRBJ2-2, with 7 bases that match TRBD1. The junction had 17 bases not matched to a gene; V was cut back by 5 bases and J by 5 bases. Germline V gene sequence: CDR1 LNHNV, CDR2 YYDKDF (reference sequence). This CDR3 region has 18 residues. The CDR3 region is CATSGRTGRGPGTGELFF. For the CDR3, the DNA is TGTGCCACCAGCGGACGGACAGGTCGAGGACCGGGGACCGGGGAGCTGTTTTTT.

This chain uses TRBV9 with TRBJ2-5; 7 nucleotides agree with TRBD1. The CDR3 is 14 residues long. Germline CDR1 is SGDLS and CDR2 is YYNGEE. The junction had 10 bases not matched to a gene; V was cut back by 4 bases and J by 7 bases. CDR3 coding DNA: TGTGCCAGCAGCCTGGGACAGACTTTGGGGACCCAGTACTTC. Its protein is CASSLGQTLGTQYF. The entire variable domain, with the rest obtained from reference TRBV9 and TRBJ2-5, is as follows: DSGVTQTPKHLITATGQRVTLRCSPRSGDLSVYWYQQSLDQGLQFLIQYYNGEERAKGNILERFSAQQFPDLHSELNLSSLELGDSALYFCASSLGQTLGTQYFGPGTRLLVL.

This chain links TRBV11-3 with TRBJ2-7; tentatively, D is TRBD1 (5 bases). The ends were cut back, 0 bases at V and 2 bases at J, with 8 bases in the middle. This CDR3 is 14 amino acids long. Germline V lookup: CDR1 SGHNT, CDR2 YENEEA. The CDR3 here is CASSLEAGTYEQYF. The CDR3 DNA reads as TGTGCCAGCAGCTTAGAAGCAGGGACCTACGAGCAGTACTTC. The variable domain in full, with the rest retrieved from reference TRBV11-3 and TRBJ2-7, is EAGVVQSPRYKIIEKKQPVAFWCNPISGHNTLYWYLQNLGQGPELLIRYENEEAVDDSQLPKDRFSAERLKGVDSTLKIQPAELGDSAVYLCASSLEAGTYEQYFGPGTRLTVT.

This clone has only one observation. The chain couples TRBV7-2 to TRBJ2-1, with 8 bases fitting TRBD1. The CDR3 consists of 17 residues. V lost 6 bases and J lost 3; bases outside the gene matches: 13. Germline V CDR1 and CDR2: SGHTA, FQGNSA. CDR3 sequence: CASRPGTGASYYNEQFF. The CDR3 nucleotides read TGTGCCAGCAGACCCGGGACAGGTGCCTCTTACTACAATGAGCAGTTCTTC.